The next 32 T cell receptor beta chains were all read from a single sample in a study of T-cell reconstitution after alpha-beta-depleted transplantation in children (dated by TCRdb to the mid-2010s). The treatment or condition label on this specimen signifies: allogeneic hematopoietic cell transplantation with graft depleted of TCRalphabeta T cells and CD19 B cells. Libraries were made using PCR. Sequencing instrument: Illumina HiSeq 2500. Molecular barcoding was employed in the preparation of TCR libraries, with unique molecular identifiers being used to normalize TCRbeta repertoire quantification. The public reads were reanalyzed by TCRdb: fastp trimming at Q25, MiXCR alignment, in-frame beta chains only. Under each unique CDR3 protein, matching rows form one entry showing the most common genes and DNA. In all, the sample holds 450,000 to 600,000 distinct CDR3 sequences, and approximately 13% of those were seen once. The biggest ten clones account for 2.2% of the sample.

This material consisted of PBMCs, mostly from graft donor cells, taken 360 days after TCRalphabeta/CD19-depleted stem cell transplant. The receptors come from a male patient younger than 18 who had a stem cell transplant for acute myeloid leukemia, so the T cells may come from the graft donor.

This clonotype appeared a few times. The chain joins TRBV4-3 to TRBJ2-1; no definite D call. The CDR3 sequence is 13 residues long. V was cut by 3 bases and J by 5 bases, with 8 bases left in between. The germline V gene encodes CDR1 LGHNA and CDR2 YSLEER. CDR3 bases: TGCGCCAGCAGCCACGCCATCAACAATGAGCAGTTCTTC. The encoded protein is CASSHAINNEQFF.

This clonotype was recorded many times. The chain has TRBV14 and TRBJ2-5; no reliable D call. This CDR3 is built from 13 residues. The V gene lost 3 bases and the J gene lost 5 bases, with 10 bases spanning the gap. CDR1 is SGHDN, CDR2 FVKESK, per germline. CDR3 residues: CASSHRLGETQYF. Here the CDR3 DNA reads TGTGCCAGCAGCCACCGTCTCGGGGAGACCCAGTACTTC.

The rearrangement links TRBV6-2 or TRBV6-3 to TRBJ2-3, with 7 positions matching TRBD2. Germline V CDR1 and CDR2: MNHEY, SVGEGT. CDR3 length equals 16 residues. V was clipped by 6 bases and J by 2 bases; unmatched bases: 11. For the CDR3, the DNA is TGTGCCAGCAGGCGGGAGTTGATTGCACTCACAGATACGCAGTATTTT. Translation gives CASRRELIALTDTQYF.

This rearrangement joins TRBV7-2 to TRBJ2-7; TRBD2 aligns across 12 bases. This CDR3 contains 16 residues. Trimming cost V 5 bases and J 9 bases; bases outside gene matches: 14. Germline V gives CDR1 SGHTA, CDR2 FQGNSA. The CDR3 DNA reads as TGTGCCAGCAGCCCCCACCCCCGACTAGCGGGAGAGGGGCAGTACTTC. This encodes CASSPHPRLAGEGQYF. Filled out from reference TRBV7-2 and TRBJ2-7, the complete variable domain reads GAGVSQSPSNKVTEKGKDVELRCDPISGHTALYWYRQSLGQGLEFLIYFQGNSAPDKSGLPSDRFSAERTGGSVSTLTIQRTQQEDSAVYLCASSPHPRLAGEGQYFGPGTRLTVT.

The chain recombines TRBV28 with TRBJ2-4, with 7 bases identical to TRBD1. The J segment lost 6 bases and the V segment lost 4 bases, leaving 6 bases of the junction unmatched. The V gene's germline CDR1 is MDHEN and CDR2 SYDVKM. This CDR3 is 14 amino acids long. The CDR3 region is CASSSPGQRNIQYF. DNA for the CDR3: TGTGCCAGCAGTTCTCCGGGACAGAGAAACATTCAGTACTTC.

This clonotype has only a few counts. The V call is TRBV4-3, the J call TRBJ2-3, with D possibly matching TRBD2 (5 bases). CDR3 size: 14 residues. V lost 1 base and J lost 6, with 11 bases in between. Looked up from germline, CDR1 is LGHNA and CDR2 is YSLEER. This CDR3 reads CASSQGGRPDTQYF. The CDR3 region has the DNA TGCGCCAGCAGCCAAGGCGGGCGGCCTGATACGCAGTATTTT.

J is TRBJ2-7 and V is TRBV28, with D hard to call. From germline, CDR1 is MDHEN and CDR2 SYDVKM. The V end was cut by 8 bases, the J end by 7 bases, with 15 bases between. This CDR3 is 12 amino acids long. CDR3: CASGFGSREQYF. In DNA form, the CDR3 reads TGTGCCAGCGGCTTCGGCAGCCGGGAGCAGTACTTC.

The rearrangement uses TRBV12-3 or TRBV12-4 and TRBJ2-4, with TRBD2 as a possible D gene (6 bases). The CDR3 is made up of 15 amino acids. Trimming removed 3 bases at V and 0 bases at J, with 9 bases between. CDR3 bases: TGTGCCAGCAGTTTGGAAGCGGGAGCCAAAAACATTCAGTACTTC. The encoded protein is CASSLEAGAKNIQYF.

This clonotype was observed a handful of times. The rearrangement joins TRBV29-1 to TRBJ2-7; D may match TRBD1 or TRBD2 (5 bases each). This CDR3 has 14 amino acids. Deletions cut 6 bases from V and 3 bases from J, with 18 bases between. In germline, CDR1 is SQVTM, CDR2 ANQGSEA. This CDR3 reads CSVWDHRPVYEQYF. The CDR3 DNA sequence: TGCAGCGTGTGGGACCACAGGCCGGTCTACGAGCAGTACTTC.

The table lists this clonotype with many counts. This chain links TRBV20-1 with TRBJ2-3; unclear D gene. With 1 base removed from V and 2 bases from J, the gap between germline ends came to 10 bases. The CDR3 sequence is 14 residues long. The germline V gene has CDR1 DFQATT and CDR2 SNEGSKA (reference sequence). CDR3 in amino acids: CSARVGGSTDTQYF. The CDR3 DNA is TGCAGTGCTAGAGTAGGCGGCTCCACAGATACGCAGTATTTT.

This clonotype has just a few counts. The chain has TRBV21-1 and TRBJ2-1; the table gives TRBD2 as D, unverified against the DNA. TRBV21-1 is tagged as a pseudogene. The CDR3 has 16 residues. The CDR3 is CASSKGTSGMNNEQFF. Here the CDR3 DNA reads TGTGCCAGCAGCAAAGGGACTAGCGGAATGAACAATGAGCAGTTCTTC.

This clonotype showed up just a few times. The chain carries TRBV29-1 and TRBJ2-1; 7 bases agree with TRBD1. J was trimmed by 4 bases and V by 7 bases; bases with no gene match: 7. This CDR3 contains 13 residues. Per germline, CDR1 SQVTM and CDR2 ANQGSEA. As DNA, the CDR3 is TGCAGCGACCGGGACAGAGGGTACAATGAGCAGTTCTTC. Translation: CSDRDRGYNEQFF.

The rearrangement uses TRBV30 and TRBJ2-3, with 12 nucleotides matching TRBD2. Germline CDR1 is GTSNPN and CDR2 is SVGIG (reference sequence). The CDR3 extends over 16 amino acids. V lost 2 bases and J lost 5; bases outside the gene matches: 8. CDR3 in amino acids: CAWSRRLAGVEDTQYF. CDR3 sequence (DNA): TGTGCCTGGAGTCGGAGACTAGCGGGAGTGGAAGATACGCAGTATTTT.

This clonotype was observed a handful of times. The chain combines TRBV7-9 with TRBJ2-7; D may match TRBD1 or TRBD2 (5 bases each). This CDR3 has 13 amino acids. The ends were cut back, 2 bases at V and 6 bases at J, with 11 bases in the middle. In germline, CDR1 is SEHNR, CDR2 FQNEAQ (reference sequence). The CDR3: CASSLWGTGEQYF. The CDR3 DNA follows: TGTGCCAGCAGCTTATGGGGGACGGGCGAGCAGTACTTC. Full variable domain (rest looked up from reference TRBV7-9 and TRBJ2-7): DTGVSQNPRHKITKRGQNVTFRCDPISEHNRLYWYRQTLGQGPEFLTYFQNEAQLEKSRLLSDRFSAERPKGSFSTLEIQRTEQGDSAMYLCASSLWGTGEQYFGPGTRLTVT.

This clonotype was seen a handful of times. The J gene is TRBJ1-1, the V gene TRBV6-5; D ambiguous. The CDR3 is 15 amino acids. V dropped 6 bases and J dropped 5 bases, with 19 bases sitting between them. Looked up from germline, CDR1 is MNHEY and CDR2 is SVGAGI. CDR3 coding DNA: TGTGCCAGCAGCCGTCCAAGTTTGGCAGGAACTGAAGCTTTCTTT. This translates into CASSRPSLAGTEAFF.

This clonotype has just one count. The CDR3 DNA follows: TGTGCCAGCAGCCTCCCTACCGGGTGGGGCCAAGAGACCCAGTACTTC. Amino acids: CASSLPTGWGQETQYF. V and J are TRBV12-3 or TRBV12-4 and TRBJ2-5, with D hard to call. The CDR3 runs 16 residues. Between the trimmed V and J ends, which lost 6 bases and 1 base, there was a span of 18 bases.

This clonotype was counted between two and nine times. The CDR3 reads CSVEDGVEPHTEAFF. The CDR3 DNA reads TGCAGCGTTGAAGATGGGGTCGAACCCCACACTGAAGCTTTCTTT. The V and J genes are TRBV29-1 and TRBJ1-1; D gene ambiguous. The V and J ends lost 0 bases and 3 bases respectively, with 14 bases between them. Germline-derived CDR1 and CDR2 are SQVTM and ANQGSEA. The CDR3 is made up of 15 amino acids.

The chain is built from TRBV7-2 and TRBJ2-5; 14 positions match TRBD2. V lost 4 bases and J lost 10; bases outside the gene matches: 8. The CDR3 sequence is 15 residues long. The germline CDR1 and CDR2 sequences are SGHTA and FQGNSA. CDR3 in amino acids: CASSYPPGLAGDQYF. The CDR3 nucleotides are TGTGCCAGCAGCTACCCACCGGGACTAGCGGGGGACCAGTACTTC.

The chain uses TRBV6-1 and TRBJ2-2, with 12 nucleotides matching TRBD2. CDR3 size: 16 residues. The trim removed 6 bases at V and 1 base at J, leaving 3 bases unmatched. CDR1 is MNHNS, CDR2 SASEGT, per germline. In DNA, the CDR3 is TGTGCCAGCAGACCGACTAGCGGGAGGAACACCGGGGAGCTGTTTTTT. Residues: CASRPTSGRNTGELFF.

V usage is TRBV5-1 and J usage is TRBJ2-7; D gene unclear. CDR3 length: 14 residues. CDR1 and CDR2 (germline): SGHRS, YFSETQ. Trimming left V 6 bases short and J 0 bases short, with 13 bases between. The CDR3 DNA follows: TGCGCCAGCACCCCACCCGACTCCTCCTACGAGCAGTACTTC. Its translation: CASTPPDSSYEQYF.

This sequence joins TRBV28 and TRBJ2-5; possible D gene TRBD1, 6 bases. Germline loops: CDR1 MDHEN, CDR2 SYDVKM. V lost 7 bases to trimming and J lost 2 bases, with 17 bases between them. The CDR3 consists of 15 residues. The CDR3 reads CASTLTGTYQETQYF. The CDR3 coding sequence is TGTGCCAGCACCCTCACTGGGACATATCAAGAGACCCAGTACTTC. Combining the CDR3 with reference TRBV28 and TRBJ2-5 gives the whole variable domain DVKVTQSSRYLVKRTGEKVFLECVQDMDHENMFWYRQDPGLGLRLIYFSYDVKMKEKGDIPEGYSVSREKKERFSLILESASTNQTSMYLCASTLTGTYQETQYFGPGTRLLVL.

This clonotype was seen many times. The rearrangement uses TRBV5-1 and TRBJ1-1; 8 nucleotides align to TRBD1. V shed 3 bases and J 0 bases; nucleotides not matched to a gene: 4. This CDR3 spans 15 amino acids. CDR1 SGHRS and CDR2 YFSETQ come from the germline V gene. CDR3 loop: CASSSRTGMNTEAFF. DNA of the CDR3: TGCGCCAGCAGCTCCAGGACAGGGATGAACACTGAAGCTTTCTTT.

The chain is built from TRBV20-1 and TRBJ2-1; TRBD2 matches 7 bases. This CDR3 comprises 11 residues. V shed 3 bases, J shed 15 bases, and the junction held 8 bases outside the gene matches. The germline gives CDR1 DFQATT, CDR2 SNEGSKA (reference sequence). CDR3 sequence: CSASGSGGRFF. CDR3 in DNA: TGCAGTGCTAGTGGGTCGGGAGGCCGGTTCTTC.

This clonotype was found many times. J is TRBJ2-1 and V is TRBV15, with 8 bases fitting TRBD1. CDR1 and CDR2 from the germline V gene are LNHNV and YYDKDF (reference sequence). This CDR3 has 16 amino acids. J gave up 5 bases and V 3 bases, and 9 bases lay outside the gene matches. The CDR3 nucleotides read TGTGCCACCAGCAGGGAAGACAGGGGTTGGGACAATGAGCAGTTCTTC. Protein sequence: CATSREDRGWDNEQFF. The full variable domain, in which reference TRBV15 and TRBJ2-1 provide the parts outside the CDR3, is DAMVIQNPRYQVTQFGKPVTLSCSQTLNHNVMYWYQQKSSQAPKLLFHYYDKDFNNEADTPDNFQSRRPNTSFCFLDIRSPGLGDTAMYLCATSREDRGWDNEQFFGPGTRLTVL.

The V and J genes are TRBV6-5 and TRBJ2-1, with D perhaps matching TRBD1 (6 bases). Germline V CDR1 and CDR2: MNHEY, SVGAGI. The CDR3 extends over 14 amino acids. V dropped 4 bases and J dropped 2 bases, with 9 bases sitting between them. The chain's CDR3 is CASSFGQTYNEQFF. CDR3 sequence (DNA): TGTGCCAGCAGTTTCGGACAGACCTACAATGAGCAGTTCTTC.

This chain's CDR3 is CSVGGLAGGAKQFF. The CDR3 DNA sequence: TGCAGCGTTGGGGGACTAGCGGGAGGGGCTAAGCAGTTCTTC. This chain uses TRBV29-1 with TRBJ2-1, with 16 bases lining up with TRBD2. CDR3 length: 14 residues. The ends lost 4 bases at V and 11 bases at J; junction bases unmatched: 5. The germline V gene has CDR1 SQVTM and CDR2 ANQGSEA.

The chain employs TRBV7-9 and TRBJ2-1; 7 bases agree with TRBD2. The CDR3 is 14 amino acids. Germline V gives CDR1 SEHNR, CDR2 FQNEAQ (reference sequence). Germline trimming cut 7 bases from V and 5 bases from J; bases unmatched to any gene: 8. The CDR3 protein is CASNQAGLDNEQFF. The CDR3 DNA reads TGTGCCAGCAACCAAGCGGGATTGGACAATGAGCAGTTCTTC.

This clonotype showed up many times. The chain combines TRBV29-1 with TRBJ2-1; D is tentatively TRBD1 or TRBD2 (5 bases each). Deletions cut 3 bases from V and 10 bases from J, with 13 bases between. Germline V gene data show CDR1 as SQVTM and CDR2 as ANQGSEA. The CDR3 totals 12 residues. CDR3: CSVDPRDGEQFF. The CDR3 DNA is TGCAGCGTTGACCCGAGGGACGGCGAGCAGTTCTTC.

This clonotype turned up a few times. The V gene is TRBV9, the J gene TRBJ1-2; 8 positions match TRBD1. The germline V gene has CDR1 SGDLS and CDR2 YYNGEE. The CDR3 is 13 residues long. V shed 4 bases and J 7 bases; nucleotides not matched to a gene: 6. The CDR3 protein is CASSPKTGVGYTF. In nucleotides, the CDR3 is TGTGCCAGCAGCCCGAAGACAGGGGTTGGCTACACCTTC.

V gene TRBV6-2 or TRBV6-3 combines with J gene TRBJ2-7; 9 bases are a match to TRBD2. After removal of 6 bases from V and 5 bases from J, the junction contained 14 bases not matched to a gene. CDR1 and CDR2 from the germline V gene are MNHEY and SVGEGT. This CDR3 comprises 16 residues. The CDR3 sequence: CASSPYLLAGWDEQYF. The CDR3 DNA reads TGTGCCAGCAGCCCATACCTACTAGCGGGCTGGGACGAGCAGTACTTC.

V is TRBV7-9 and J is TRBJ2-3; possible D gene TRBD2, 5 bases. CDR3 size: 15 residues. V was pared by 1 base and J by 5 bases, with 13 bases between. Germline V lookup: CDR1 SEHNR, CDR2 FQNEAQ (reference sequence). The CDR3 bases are TGTGCCAGCAGCTTAGTACTAGGTGTTGGAGATACGCAGTATTTT. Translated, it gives CASSLVLGVGDTQYF. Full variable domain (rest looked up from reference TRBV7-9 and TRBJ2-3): DTGVSQNPRHKITKRGQNVTFRCDPISEHNRLYWYRQTLGQGPEFLTYFQNEAQLEKSRLLSDRFSAERPKGSFSTLEIQRTEQGDSAMYLCASSLVLGVGDTQYFGPGTRLTVL.

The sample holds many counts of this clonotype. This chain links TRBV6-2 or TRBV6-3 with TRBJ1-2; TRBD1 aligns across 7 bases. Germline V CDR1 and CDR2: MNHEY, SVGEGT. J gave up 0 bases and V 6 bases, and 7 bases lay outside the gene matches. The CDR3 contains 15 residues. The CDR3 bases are TGTGCCAGCAGGTCTACAGGGGTGGCTAACTATGGCTACACCTTC. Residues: CASRSTGVANYGYTF.